Below, one T cell receptor (beta chain) is given with its context. These data are taken from a study of blood T cell repertoires in COVID-19. Study summary: Collection of acute and convalescent COVID-19 samples took place in the United States, Italy and Spain. T cells, B-cell-depleted T cells, or PBMCs provided the cDNA or gDNA that served as material.

Germline CDR1 reads GTSNPN; CDR2 reads SVGIG (reference sequence). Unmatched junction bases numbered 8, after V lost 3 bases and J lost 5 bases. The CDR3 extends over 14 amino acids. Original analysis: Using reference gene primer amplification, nucleated cell counts were estimated. The assay was immunoSEQ multiplex PCR, and TCRdb's table has in-frame clones only and misses some. V, J and clone size reflect that table, while D and trimming were determined from the DNA. The sample yields 300,000 to 400,000 clones, 85% to 90% seen once. The genes are TRBV30 and TRBJ2-7; 9 nucleotides agree with TRBD2. This receptor was taken from a human donor in a cohort sampled during active COVID-19. The specimen sequenced was peripheral blood. The CDR3 region is CAWSGASGIDEQYF. The CDR3 DNA reads TGTGCCTGGAGCGGGGCTAGCGGGATTGACGAGCAGTACTTC.